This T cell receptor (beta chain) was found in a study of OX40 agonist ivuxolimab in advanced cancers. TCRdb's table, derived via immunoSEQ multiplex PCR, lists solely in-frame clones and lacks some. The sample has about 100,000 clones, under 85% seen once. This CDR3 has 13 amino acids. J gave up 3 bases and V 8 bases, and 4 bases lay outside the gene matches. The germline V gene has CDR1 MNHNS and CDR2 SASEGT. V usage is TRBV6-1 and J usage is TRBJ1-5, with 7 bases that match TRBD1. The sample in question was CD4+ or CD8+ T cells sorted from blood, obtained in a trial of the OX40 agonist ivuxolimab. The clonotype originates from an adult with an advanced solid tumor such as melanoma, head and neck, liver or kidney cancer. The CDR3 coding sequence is TGTGCCAGCGGGGACAGTCTCAATCAGCCCCAGCATTTT. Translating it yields CASGDSLNQPQHF.